Each of the 15 T cell receptor beta chains below was sequenced from the same sample in a study of blood T cells in healthy people across ages. Sample-barcoded 5' priming and a J-beta primer mix drove a second PCR of about 6 to 12 cycles. TCRdb recomputed calls from the 5' RACE reads with MiXCR, one row per CDR3 protein. The sample yields more than 800,000 distinct CDR3 sequences, more than 25% seen once. Input material: blood. These receptors were collected from a woman aged 80 or over in good health.

This clonotype has at least ten counts. The chain is built from TRBV28 and TRBJ2-1; TRBD1 might be the D (6 bases). V was trimmed by 3 bases and J by 12 bases, leaving 12 bases between them. In germline, CDR1 is MDHEN, CDR2 SYDVKM. This CDR3 spans 12 amino acids. The CDR3 protein is CASSFTGRGQFF. Here the CDR3 DNA reads TGTGCCAGCAGTTTTACGGGCAGGGGGCAGTTCTTC. The variable domain in full, completed from reference TRBV28 and TRBJ2-1, reads DVKVTQSSRYLVKRTGEKVFLECVQDMDHENMFWYRQDPGLGLRLIYFSYDVKMKEKGDIPEGYSVSREKKERFSLILESASTNQTSMYLCASSFTGRGQFFGPGTRLTVL.

This clonotype showed up many times. This sequence joins TRBV12-3 or TRBV12-4 and TRBJ1-2, with 9 bases matching TRBD1. This CDR3 comprises 13 residues. The V gene end was trimmed by 6 bases and the J gene end by 8 bases; junction bases not matched to a gene: 7. The CDR3 protein is CASRPGQGAGYTF. The CDR3 nucleotides are TGTGCCAGCAGGCCGGGACAGGGAGCGGGCTACACCTTC.

This clonotype showed up just a few times. The rearrangement uses TRBV2 and TRBJ2-3; D is uncertain. CDR1 is SNHLY and CDR2 is FYNNEI in the germline V gene. This CDR3 comprises 12 residues. V lost 6 bases and J lost 7, with 11 bases in between. CDR3 amino acids: CASSKVLNTQYF. CDR3 DNA sequence: TGTGCCAGCAGCAAAGTGTTAAATACGCAGTATTTT. Using reference TRBV2 and TRBJ2-3 for the parts outside the CDR3, the full variable domain is EPEVTQTPSHQVTQMGQEVILRCVPISNHLYFYWYRQILGQKVEFLVSFYNNEISEKSEIFDDQFSVERPDGSNFTLKIRSTKLEDSAMYFCASSKVLNTQYFGPGTRLTVL.

This clonotype was counted at least ten times. The V gene is TRBV5-1, the J gene TRBJ2-6; D unresolved. The CDR3 runs to 16 residues. Germline V gene sequence: CDR1 SGHRS, CDR2 YFSETQ. Between the trimmed V and J ends, which lost 3 bases and 2 bases, there was a span of 12 bases. CDR3 in amino acids: CASSSWTAPGANVLTF. The DNA for the CDR3 is TGCGCCAGCAGCTCGTGGACGGCGCCTGGGGCCAACGTCCTGACTTTC.

There are many counts of this clonotype. The genes are TRBV5-1 and TRBJ2-7, with D possibly being TRBD1 (6 bases). CDR1 and CDR2 from the germline V gene are SGHRS and YFSETQ. V shed 4 bases and J shed 3 bases, with 11 bases lying between them. The CDR3 is 13 residues long. The CDR3 region has the DNA TGCGCCAGCAGCCAGATAGGGGGCTACGAGCAGTACTTC. This codes for CASSQIGGYEQYF.

V gene TRBV12-3 or TRBV12-4 combines with J gene TRBJ1-1, with unresolved D. The V end lost 8 bases, the J end lost 0 bases, and 13 bases lay between the germline ends. The CDR3 sequence is 14 residues long. The CDR3 loop is CASPGKLMNTEAFF. Here the CDR3 DNA reads TGTGCCAGCCCCGGAAAACTCATGAACACTGAAGCTTTCTTT.

This clonotype was observed at least ten times. The chain links TRBV7-2 to TRBJ2-1, with 7 bases matching TRBD2. The V gene's germline CDR1 is SGHTA and CDR2 FQGNSA. This CDR3 region has 17 residues. J gave up 4 bases and V 4 bases, and 13 bases lay outside the gene matches. The CDR3 reads CASSSTSTSRIYNEQFF. The CDR3 DNA reads TGTGCCAGCAGCTCTACTTCGACTAGCCGGATTTACAATGAGCAGTTCTTC.

This clonotype has only a few counts. The chain combines TRBV28 with TRBJ2-7, with a possible D match to TRBD1 (6 bases). Deletions cut 7 bases from V and 7 bases from J, with 14 bases between. The CDR3 runs to 12 residues. Germline V gene sequence: CDR1 MDHEN, CDR2 SYDVKM. Here the CDR3 reads CASTTGYNEQYF. In nucleotides, the CDR3 is TGTGCCAGCACGACAGGTTACAATGAGCAGTACTTC.

This clonotype was detected ten times or more. The chain has TRBV6-2 or TRBV6-3 and TRBJ2-5, with 9 bases that match TRBD2. Germline V gives CDR1 MNHEY, CDR2 SVGEGT. V was pared by 7 bases and J by 7 bases, with 7 bases of the junction left unmatched. The CDR3 covers 13 residues. The CDR3 DNA reads TGTGCCAGCACCCTGACTAGCGGAGGGACCCAGTACTTC. Its protein is CASTLTSGGTQYF.

Concerning this clonotype: A junction boundary mismatches the germline segment, possibly from a read error. The chain employs TRBV6-2 or TRBV6-3 and TRBJ2-5; D gene uncertain. The germline V gene has CDR1 MNHEY and CDR2 SVGEGT. The CDR3 runs 13 residues. The CDR3 nucleotides are TGTGCCAGCAGGAGGTGGATCCAAGAGACCCAGAACTTC. It specifies CASRRWIQETQNF.

Only a few counts were recorded for this clonotype. The rearrangement joins TRBV3-1 to TRBJ2-3; D not resolved. The CDR3 contains 11 residues. Germline V gives CDR1 LGHDT, CDR2 YNNKEL (reference sequence). Trimming took 4 bases from V and 11 from J, leaving 10 bases between them. The CDR3 bases are TGTGCCAGCAGCCGGGAACGCGAGCAGTATTTT. Amino acid sequence: CASSREREQYF.

This clonotype appeared many times. This chain connects TRBV4-3 to TRBJ2-4, with 12 nucleotides matching TRBD2. The CDR3 is 18 amino acids. After removal of 0 bases from V and 6 bases from J, the junction contained 9 bases not matched to a gene. Germline loops: CDR1 LGHNA, CDR2 YSLEER. The CDR3 region has the DNA TGCGCCAGCAGCCAAGATCCCCCTAGCGGGGGGGCGATAAACATTCAGTACTTC. This translates into CASSQDPPSGGAINIQYF.

Comments on this clonotype: With a much larger clone just one base away, this may be a read error. The chain uses TRBV7-9 and TRBJ2-5, with TRBD1 identical over 7 bases. With 5 bases clipped from V and 11 bases from J, the junction kept 11 bases outside the gene matches. This CDR3 comprises 13 residues. Germline CDR1 reads SEHNR; CDR2 reads FQNEAQ (reference sequence). This chain's CDR3 is CASSPGQVPEQYF. CDR3 nucleotide sequence: TGTGCCAGCAGCCCAGGACAGGTTCCTGAGCAGTACTTC.

About this clonotype itself: A read error may account for a junction end that differs from germline. The gene calls are TRBV19 and TRBJ1-2; D is uncertain. Germline V gene lookup returns CDR1 LNHDA and CDR2 SQIVND (reference sequence). The CDR3 has 8 residues. The CDR3 region is CLPAGYTF. Here the CDR3 DNA reads TGCCTTCCAGCCGGCTACACCTTC.

The rearrangement joins TRBV10-3 to TRBJ2-3; D is undetermined. There are 14 residues in the CDR3. Trimming shortened V by 4 bases and J by 1 base, and 9 bases separated the two germline ends. The germline V gene has CDR1 ENHRY and CDR2 SYGVKD. The CDR3 spells CAISGFSGTDTQYF. The CDR3 nucleotides are TGTGCCATCAGTGGTTTCAGCGGCACAGATACGCAGTATTTT.